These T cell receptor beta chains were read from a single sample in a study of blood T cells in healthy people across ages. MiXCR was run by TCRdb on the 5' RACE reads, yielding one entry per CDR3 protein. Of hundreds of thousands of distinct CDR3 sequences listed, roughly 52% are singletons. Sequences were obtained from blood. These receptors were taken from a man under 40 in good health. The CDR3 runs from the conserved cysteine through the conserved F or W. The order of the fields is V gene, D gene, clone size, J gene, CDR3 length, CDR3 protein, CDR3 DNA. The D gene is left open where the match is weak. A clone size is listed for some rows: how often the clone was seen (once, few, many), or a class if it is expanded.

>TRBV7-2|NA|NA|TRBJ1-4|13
CASSPPTGSKLFF
TGTGCCAGCAGCCCGCCGACAGGCTCAAAACTGTTTTTT
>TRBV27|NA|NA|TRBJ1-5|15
CASSLNLRGNQPQHF
TGTGCCAGCAGTTTAAACTTAAGGGGCAATCAGCCCCAGCATTTT
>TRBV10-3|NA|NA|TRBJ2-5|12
CASTDAGETQYF
TGTGCCTCAACGGATGCGGGAGAGACCCAGTACTTC
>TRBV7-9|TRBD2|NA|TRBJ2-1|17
CASSFPAGGTLRNEQFF
TGTGCCAGCAGCTTTCCGGCGGGGGGAACTTTAAGGAATGAGCAGTTCTTC
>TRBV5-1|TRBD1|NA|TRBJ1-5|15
CASSATTGGNQPQHF
TGCGCCAGCAGCGCGACAACAGGGGGGAATCAGCCCCAGCATTTT
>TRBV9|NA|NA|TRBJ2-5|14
CASSVEGVGSAQYF
TGTGCCAGCAGCGTAGAGGGCGTCGGATCGGCCCAGTACTTC
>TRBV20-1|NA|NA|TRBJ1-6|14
CSARQGDYNSPLHF
TGCAGTGCTCGACAAGGAGATTATAATTCACCCCTCCACTTT
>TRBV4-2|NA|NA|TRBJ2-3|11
CASSQGLTQYF
TGTGCCAGCAGCCAGGGGCTAACGCAGTATTTT
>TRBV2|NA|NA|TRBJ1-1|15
CASSVNGFGDTEAFF
TGTGCCAGCAGTGTCAATGGGTTTGGCGACACTGAAGCTTTCTTT
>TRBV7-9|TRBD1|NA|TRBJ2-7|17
CASSSISRTGYSYEQYF
TGTGCCAGCAGCTCAATCTCCAGGACAGGGTACTCCTACGAGCAGTACTTC
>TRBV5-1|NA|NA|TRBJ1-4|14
CASSSPGAGEKLFF
TGCGCCAGCAGCTCTCCGGGGGCTGGGGAAAAACTGTTTTTT
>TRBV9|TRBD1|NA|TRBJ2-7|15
CASSRAQGAFYEQYF
TGTGCCAGCAGCCGAGCTCAGGGGGCGTTTTACGAGCAGTACTTC
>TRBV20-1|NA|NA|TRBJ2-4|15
CNARALPVAKNIQYF
TGCAATGCTAGAGCTCTTCCAGTAGCCAAAAACATTCAGTACTTC
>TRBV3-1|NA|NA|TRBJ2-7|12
CASSQTSKEQYF
TGTGCCAGCAGCCAGACTAGTAAAGAGCAGTACTTC
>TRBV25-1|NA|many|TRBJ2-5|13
CASSEPDGKTQYF
TGTGCCAGCAGTGAACCAGACGGCAAGACCCAGTACTTC
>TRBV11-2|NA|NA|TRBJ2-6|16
CASSPAGKSGANVLTF
TGTGCCAGCAGCCCAGCCGGGAAATCTGGGGCCAACGTCCTGACTTTC
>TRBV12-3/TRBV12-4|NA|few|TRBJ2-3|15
CASIEEGGSTDTQYF
TGTGCCAGCATCGAAGAGGGGGGGAGCACAGATACGCAGTATTTT
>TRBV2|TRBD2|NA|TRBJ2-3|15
CASSEPSGGTDTQYF
TGTGCCAGCAGTGAGCCTAGCGGGGGCACAGATACGCAGTATTTT
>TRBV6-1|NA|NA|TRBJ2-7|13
CASFRSSYNEQYF
TGTGCCAGCTTTAGGAGCTCCTACAATGAGCAGTACTTC
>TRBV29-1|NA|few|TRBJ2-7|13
CSVEDLDTYEQYF
TGCAGCGTTGAAGATCTGGACACCTACGAGCAGTACTTC
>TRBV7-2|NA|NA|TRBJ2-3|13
CASSLGRSGTQYF
TGTGCCAGCAGCTTAGGAAGGAGCGGTACGCAGTATTTT
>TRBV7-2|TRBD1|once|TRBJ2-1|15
CARSLQGVSYNEQFF
TGTGCCCGCAGCTTACAGGGGGTCTCCTACAATGAGCAGTTCTTC
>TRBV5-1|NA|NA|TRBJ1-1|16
CASSFTGAGTNTEAFF
TGCGCCAGCAGCTTCACCGGGGCAGGGACGAACACTGAAGCTTTCTTT
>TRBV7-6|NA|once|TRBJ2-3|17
CASSLLLAGLSTDTQYF
TGTGCCAGCAGCTTATTGCTTGCTGGCCTTAGCACAGATACGCAGTATTTT
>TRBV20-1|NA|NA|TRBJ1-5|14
CSALSGDSNQPQHF
TGCAGTGCCCTCTCCGGCGACAGCAATCAGCCCCAGCATTTT
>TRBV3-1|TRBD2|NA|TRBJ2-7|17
CASSPISGGPGSYEQYF
TGTGCCAGCAGCCCGATATCGGGGGGGCCGGGGTCCTACGAGCAGTACTTC
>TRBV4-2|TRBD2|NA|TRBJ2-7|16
CASSQVFSGGAYEQYF
TGTGCCAGCAGCCAAGTCTTTAGCGGGGGGGCCTACGAGCAGTACTTC
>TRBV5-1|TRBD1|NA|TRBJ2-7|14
CASSGGTGRDEQYF
TGCGCCAGCAGCGGCGGGACAGGCAGGGACGAGCAGTACTTC
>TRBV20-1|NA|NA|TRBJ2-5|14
CSARDPRREGTQYF
TGCAGTGCTAGAGATCCCCGCAGGGAAGGGACCCAGTACTTC
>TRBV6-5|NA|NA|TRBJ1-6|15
CASSYSSQGGSPLHF
TGTGCCAGCAGTTACTCGAGCCAAGGGGGTTCACCCCTCCACTTT
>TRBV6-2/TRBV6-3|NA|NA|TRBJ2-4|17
CASRDDYRDIAKNIQYF
TGTGCCAGCAGGGACGACTATAGGGATATAGCCAAAAACATTCAGTACTTC
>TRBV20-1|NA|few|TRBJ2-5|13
CSALGLRRETQYF
TGCAGTGCCCTGGGACTCCGCCGAGAGACCCAGTACTTC
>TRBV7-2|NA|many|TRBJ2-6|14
CASSLTPGANVLTF
TGTGCCAGCAGCTTGACTCCTGGGGCCAACGTCCTGACTTTC
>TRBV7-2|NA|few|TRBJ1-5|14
CASSLRGRDQPQHF
TGTGCCAGCAGCTTAAGAGGCAGGGACCAGCCCCAGCATTTT
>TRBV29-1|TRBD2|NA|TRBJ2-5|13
CSVAGGRYNEQYF
TGCAGCGTTGCGGGGGGGCGCTACAATGAGCAGTACTTC
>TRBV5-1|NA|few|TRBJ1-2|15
CASSSSWDTLYGYTF
TGCGCCAGCAGCTCCTCCTGGGATACCCTTTATGGCTACACCTTC
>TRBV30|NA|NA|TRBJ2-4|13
CAWSAGESGEQYF
TGTGCCTGGAGTGCGGGGGAATCTGGGGAGCAGTACTTC
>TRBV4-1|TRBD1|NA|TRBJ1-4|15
CASSQADRGFEKLFF
TGCGCCAGCAGCCAAGCGGACAGGGGCTTCGAAAAACTGTTTTTT
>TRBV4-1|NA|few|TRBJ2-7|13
CASSRSGSYEQYF
TGCGCCAGCAGTCGCAGCGGAAGCTACGAGCAGTACTTC
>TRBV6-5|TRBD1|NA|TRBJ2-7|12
CASSYPKGGEYF
TGTGCCAGCAGTTACCCCAAAGGGGGCGAGTACTTC
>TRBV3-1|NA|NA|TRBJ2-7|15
CASSQNLGIIYEQYF
TGTGCCAGCAGCCAAAATCTGGGTATCATCTACGAGCAGTACTTC
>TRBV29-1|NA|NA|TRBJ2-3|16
CSVEKSAGRITDTQYF
TGCAGCGTTGAAAAAAGCGCAGGGCGGATCACAGATACGCAGTATTTT
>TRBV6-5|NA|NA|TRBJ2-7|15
CASSYYGGPYNEQYF
TGTGCCAGCAGTTATTACGGGGGGCCCTACAATGAGCAGTACTTC
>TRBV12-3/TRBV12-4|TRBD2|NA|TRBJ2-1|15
CASIKGGGNGNEQFF
TGTGCCAGCATAAAGGGCGGGGGGAACGGGAATGAGCAGTTCTTC
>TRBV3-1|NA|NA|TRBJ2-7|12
CASSQGPAEQYF
TGTGCCAGCAGCCAAGGTCCCGCAGAGCAGTACTTC
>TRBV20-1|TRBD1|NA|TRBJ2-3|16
CSARDLLTGGQDTQYF
TGCAGTGCTAGAGATCTGCTGACAGGGGGACAAGATACGCAGTATTTT
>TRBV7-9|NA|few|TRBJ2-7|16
CASSLDRCPKAGEQYF
TGTGCCAGCAGCTTAGACCGCTGCCCAAAGGCGGGGGAGCAGTACTTC
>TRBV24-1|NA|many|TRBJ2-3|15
CATSDLQSPADTQYF
TGTGCCACCAGTGATCTACAGTCACCGGCAGATACGCAGTATTTT
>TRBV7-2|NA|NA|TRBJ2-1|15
CASSQIRGEGNEQFF
TGTGCCAGCAGCCAGATAAGGGGGGAGGGGAATGAGCAGTTCTTC
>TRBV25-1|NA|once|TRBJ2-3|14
CASSLGDSADTQYF
TGTGCCAGCAGCTTAGGAGACTCGGCAGATACGCAGTATTTT
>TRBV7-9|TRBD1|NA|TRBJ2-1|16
CASIHLGTGARNEQFF
TGTGCCAGCATCCACCTCGGTACAGGGGCAAGGAATGAGCAGTTCTTC
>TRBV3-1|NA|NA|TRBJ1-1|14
CASSPRTGASLAFF
TGTGCCAGCAGCCCCCGGACTGGGGCAAGTTTGGCTTTCTTT
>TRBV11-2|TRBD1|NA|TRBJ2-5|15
CASSLEQGAIQTQYF
TGTGCCAGCAGCTTAGAACAGGGGGCGATCCAGACCCAGTACTTC
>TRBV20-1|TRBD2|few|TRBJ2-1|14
CSAPSGSSYNEQFF
TGCAGTGCTCCCAGCGGGAGCTCCTACAATGAGCAGTTCTTC
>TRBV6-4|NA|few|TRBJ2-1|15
CASSEVGGLYNEQFF
TGTGCCAGCAGTGAGGTTGGCGGTTTGTACAATGAGCAGTTCTTC
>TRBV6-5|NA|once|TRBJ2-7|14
CASIYEGIGYEQYF
TGTGCCAGCATTTACGAGGGCATAGGCTACGAGCAGTACTTC
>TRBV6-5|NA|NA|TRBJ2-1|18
CASSYSREKGTNRDEQFF
TGTGCCAGCAGTTACTCGAGGGAGAAAGGGACGAATAGGGATGAGCAGTTCTTC